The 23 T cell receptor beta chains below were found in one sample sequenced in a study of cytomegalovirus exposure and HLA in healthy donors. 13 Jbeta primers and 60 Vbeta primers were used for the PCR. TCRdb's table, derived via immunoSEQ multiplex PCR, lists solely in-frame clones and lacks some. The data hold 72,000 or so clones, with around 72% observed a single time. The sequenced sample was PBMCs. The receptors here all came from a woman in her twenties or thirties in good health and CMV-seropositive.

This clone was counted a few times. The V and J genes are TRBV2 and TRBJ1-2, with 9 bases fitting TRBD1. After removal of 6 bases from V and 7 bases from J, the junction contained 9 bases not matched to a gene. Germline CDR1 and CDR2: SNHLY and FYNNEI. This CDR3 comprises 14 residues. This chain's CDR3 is CASRGDRARGGYTF. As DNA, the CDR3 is TGTGCCAGCAGAGGGGACAGGGCGCGCGGTGGCTACACCTTC. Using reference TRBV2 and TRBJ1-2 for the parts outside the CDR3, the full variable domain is EPEVTQTPSHQVTQMGQEVILRCVPISNHLYFYWYRQILGQKVEFLVSFYNNEISEKSEIFDDQFSVERPDGSNFTLKIRSTKLEDSAMYFCASRGDRARGGYTFGSGTRLTVV.

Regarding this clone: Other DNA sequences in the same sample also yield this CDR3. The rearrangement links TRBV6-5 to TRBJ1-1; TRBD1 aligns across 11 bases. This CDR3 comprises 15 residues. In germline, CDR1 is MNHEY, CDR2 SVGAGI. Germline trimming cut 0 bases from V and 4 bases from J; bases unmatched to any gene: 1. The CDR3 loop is CASSYSGTGGTEAFF. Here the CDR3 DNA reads TGTGCCAGCAGTTACTCTGGGACAGGGGGCACTGAAGCTTTCTTT.

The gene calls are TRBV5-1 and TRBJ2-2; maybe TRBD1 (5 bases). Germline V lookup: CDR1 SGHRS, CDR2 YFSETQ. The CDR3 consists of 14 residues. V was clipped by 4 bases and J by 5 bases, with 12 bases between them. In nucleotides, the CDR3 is TGCGCCAGCAGCCACTCCACAGGAACCGGGGAGCTGTTTTTT. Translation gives CASSHSTGTGELFF. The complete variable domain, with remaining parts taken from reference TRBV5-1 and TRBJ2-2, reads KAGVTQTPRYLIKTRGQQVTLSCSPISGHRSVSWYQQTPGQGLQFLFEYFSETQRNKGNFPGRFSGRQFSNSRSEMNVSTLELGDSALYLCASSHSTGTGELFFGEGSRLTVL.

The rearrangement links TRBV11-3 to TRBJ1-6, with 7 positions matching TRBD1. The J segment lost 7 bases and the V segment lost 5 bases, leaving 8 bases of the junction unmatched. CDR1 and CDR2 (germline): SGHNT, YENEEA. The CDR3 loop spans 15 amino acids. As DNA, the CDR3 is TGTGCCAGCAGCCGAACAGGGGACCTAAATTCACCCCTCCACTTT. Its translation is CASSRTGDLNSPLHF.

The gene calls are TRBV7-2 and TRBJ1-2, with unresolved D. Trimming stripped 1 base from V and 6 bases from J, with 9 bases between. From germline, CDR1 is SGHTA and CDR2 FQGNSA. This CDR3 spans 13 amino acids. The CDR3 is CASSLVRGNGYTF. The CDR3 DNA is TGTGCCAGCAGCTTAGTCCGGGGTAATGGCTACACCTTC.

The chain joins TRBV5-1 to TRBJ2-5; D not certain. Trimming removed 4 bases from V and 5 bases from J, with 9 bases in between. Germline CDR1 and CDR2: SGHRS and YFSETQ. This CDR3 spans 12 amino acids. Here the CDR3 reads CASSLGWETQYF. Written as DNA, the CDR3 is TGCGCCAGCAGCCTCGGGTGGGAGACCCAGTACTTC.

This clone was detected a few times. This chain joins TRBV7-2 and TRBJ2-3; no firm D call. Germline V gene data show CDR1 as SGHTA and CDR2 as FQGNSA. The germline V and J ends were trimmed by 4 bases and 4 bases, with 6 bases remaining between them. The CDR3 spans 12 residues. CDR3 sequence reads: CASSSLPDTQYF. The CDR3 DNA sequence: TGTGCCAGCAGCTCACTCCCAGATACGCAGTATTTT.

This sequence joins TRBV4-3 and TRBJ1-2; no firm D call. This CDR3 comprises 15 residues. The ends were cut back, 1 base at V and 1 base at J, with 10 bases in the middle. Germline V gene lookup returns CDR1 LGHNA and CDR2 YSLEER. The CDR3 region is CASSQARGDNYGYTF. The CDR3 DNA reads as TGCGCCAGCAGCCAAGCCCGAGGAGATAACTATGGCTACACCTTC.

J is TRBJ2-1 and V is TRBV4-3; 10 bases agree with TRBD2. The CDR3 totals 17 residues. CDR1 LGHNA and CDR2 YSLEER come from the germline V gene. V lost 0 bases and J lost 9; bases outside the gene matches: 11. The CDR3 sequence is CASSQDTASGSFGEQFF. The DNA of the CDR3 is TGCGCCAGCAGCCAAGATACCGCTAGCGGGAGTTTTGGTGAGCAGTTCTTC.

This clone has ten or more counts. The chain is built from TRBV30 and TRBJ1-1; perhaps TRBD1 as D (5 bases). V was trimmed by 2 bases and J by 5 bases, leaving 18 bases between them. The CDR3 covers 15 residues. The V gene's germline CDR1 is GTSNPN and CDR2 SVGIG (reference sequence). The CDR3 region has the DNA TGTGCCTGGAGTTCATGGGGGGGGAAGAGGACTGAAGCTTTCTTT. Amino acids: CAWSSWGGKRTEAFF.

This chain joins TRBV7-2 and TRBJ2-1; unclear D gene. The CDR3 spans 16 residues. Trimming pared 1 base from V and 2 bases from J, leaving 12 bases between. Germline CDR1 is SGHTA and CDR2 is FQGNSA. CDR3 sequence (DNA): TGTGCCAGCAGCTTAGTTGGCGGAAGAACCTACAATGAGCAGTTCTTC. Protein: CASSLVGGRTYNEQFF.

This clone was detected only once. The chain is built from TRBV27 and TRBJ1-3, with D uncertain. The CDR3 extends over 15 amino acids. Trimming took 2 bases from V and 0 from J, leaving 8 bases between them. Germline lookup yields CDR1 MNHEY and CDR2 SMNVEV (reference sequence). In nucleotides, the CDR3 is TGTGCCAGCAGTTTAAACGCCTACTCTGGAAACACCATATATTTT. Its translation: CASSLNAYSGNTIYF.

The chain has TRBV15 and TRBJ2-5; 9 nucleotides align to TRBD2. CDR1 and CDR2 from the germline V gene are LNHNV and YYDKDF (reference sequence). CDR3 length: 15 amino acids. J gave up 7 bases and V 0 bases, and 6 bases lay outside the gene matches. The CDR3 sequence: CATSRDPAGGVTQYF. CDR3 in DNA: TGTGCCACCAGCAGAGATCCCGCGGGAGGGGTGACCCAGTACTTC.

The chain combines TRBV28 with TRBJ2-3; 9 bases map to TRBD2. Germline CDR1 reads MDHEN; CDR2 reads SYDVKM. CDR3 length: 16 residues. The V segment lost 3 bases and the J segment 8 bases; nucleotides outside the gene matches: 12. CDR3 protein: CASSFSLPREGSTQYF. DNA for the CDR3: TGTGCCAGCAGTTTCTCCCTTCCGCGGGAGGGATCTACGCAGTATTTT. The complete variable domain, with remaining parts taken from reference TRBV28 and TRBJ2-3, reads DVKVTQSSRYLVKRTGEKVFLECVQDMDHENMFWYRQDPGLGLRLIYFSYDVKMKEKGDIPEGYSVSREKKERFSLILESASTNQTSMYLCASSFSLPREGSTQYFGPGTRLTVL.

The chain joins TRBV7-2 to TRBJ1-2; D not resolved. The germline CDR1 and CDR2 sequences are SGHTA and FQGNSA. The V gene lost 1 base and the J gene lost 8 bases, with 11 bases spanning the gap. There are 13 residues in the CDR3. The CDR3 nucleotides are TGTGCCAGCAGCTTAGACGGGTACGGCGGCTACACCTTC. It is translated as CASSLDGYGGYTF.

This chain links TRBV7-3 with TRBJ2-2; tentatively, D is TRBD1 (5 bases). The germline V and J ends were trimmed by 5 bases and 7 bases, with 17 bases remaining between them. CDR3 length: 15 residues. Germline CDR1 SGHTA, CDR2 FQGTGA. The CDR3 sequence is CASSPRRGEDGELFF. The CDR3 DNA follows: TGTGCCAGCAGCCCCCGAAGGGGTGAGGACGGGGAGCTGTTTTTT.

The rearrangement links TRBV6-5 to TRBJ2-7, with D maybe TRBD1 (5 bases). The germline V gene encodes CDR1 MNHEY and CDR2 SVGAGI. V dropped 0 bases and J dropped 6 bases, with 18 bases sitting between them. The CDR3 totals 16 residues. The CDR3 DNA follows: TGTGCCAGCAGTTACTCCGCAGGGCGAACGTCGGGCGAGCAGTACTTC. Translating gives CASSYSAGRTSGEQYF.

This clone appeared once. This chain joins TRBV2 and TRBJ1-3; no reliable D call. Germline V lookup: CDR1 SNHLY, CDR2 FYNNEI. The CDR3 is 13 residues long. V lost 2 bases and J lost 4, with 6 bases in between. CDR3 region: CASSETAGNTIYF. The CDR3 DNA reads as TGTGCCAGCAGTGAAACAGCCGGAAACACCATATATTTT.

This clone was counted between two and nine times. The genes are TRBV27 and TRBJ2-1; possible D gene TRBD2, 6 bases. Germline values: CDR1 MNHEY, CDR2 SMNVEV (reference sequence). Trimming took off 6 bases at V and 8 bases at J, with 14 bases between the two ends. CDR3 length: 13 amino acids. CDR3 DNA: TGTGCCAGCAGCCCCCCCCCGGGGGATGAGCAGTTCTTC. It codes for CASSPPPGDEQFF.

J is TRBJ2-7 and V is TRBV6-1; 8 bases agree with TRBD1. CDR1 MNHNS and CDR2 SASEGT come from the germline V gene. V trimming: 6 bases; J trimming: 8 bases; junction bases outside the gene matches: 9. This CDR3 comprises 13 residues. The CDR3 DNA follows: TGTGCCAGCAGGCCCGGACAGGGTCAGAAGCAGTACTTC. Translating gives CASRPGQGQKQYF.

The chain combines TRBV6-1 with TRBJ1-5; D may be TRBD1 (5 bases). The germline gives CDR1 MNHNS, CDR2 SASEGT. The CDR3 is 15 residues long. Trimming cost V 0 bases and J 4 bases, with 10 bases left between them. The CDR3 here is CASSEAGGHNQPQHF. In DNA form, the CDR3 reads TGTGCCAGCAGTGAAGCGGGGGGTCATAATCAGCCCCAGCATTTT.

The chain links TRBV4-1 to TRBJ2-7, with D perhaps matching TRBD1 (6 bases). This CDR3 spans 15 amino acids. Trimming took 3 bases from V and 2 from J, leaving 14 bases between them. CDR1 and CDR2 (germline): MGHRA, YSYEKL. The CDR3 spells CASSQLPRGTYEQYF. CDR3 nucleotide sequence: TGCGCCAGCAGCCAGCTGCCCAGGGGTACCTACGAGCAGTACTTC.

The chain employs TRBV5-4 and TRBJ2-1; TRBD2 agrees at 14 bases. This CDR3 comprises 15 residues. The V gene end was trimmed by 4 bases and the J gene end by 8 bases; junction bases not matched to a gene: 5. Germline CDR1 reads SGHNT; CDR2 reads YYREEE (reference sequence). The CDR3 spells CASSATSGRAHEQFF. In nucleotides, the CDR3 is TGTGCCAGCAGCGCGACTAGCGGGAGGGCCCATGAGCAGTTCTTC.